This entry is about one TCR beta chain. Germline lookup yields CDR1 SGHTA and CDR2 FQGNSA. CDR3 length: 18 residues. Trimming pared 4 bases from V and 0 bases from J, leaving 22 bases between. Each sample had at least 6.5 million PBMCs isolated. Total RNA, at least 5 micrograms per sample, was extracted from PBMCs. Combining a sample-barcoded 5' primer with a J-beta primer mix, a second PCR ran for about 6 to 12 cycles. Each cDNA molecule was tagged by a template-switch adaptor with 12 random nucleotides. Each CDR3 protein gets one entry after TCRdb re-called the 5' RACE reads with MiXCR. The data show fewer than 750,000 distinct CDR3 sequences, 45% to 55% seen once. The data were obtained in a study of blood T cells in healthy people across ages.

This sequence was found in a man older than 75 in good health. The rearrangement joins TRBV7-2 to TRBJ2-7; D possibly matches TRBD1 or TRBD2 (6 bases each). The sample consisted of blood. The CDR3 nucleotides read TGTGCCAGCAGCTCAGGGATTAGGAGGGGGATAAGCTCCTACGAGCAGTACTTC. Encoded protein: CASSSGIRRGISSYEQYF.